The 16 T cell receptor beta chains listed next were all sequenced from one sample in a study of cytomegalovirus exposure and HLA in healthy donors. This PCR relied on a set of 60 Vbeta primers and 13 Jbeta primers. Data came from immunoSEQ multiplex PCR; TCRdb stores just in-frame clones and leaves some out. Found here are some 150,000 clones, roughly 83% of them singletons; the top ten hold under 4%. Sequencing input: PBMCs. These receptors all come from a human donor in good health.

This CDR3 is CASEGTVSGPGGELFF. The CDR3 DNA follows: TGCGCCAGCGAGGGTACGGTCAGCGGACCGGGCGGGGAGCTGTTTTTT. The rearrangement joins TRBV4-1 to TRBJ2-2; weak D call: TRBD2 (5 bases). Germline V gene lookup returns CDR1 MGHRA and CDR2 YSYEKL. V gave up 8 bases and J gave up 7 bases, with 23 bases separating them. This CDR3 contains 16 residues.

The chain couples TRBV13 to TRBJ2-5; 11 bases map to TRBD2. Germline loops: CDR1 PRHDT, CDR2 FYEKMQ (reference sequence). The CDR3 has 16 amino acids. After removal of 5 bases from V and 3 bases from J, the junction contained 8 bases not matched to a gene. The CDR3 loop reads CASSTGTSGPEETQYF. The CDR3 DNA reads as TGTGCCAGCAGCACCGGGACTAGCGGTCCGGAAGAGACCCAGTACTTC.

This clone was detected once. The genes are TRBV2 and TRBJ1-1; 10 nucleotides line up with TRBD1. Looked up from germline, CDR1 is SNHLY and CDR2 is FYNNEI. The CDR3 extends over 14 amino acids. Trimming removed 5 bases from V and 6 bases from J; junction bases left unmatched: 6. The CDR3: CASSRQGAPPEAFF. For the CDR3, the DNA is TGTGCCAGCAGTAGACAGGGGGCCCCTCCTGAAGCTTTCTTT. Filled out from reference TRBV2 and TRBJ1-1, the complete variable domain reads EPEVTQTPSHQVTQMGQEVILRCVPISNHLYFYWYRQILGQKVEFLVSFYNNEISEKSEIFDDQFSVERPDGSNFTLKIRSTKLEDSAMYFCASSRQGAPPEAFFGQGTRLTVV.

The chain is built from TRBV6-6 and TRBJ1-4, with a tentative D call TRBD1 (6 bases). Germline-derived CDR1 and CDR2 are MNHNY and SVGAGI (reference sequence). The CDR3 totals 14 residues. V lost 2 bases and J lost 6, with 10 bases in between. CDR3 amino acids: CASSYRGAHEKLFF. CDR3 coding DNA: TGTGCCAGCAGTTACCGGGGGGCCCATGAAAAACTGTTTTTT.

Details on this clone: At the DNA level, this CDR3 is encoded by other sequences in the same sample as well. The J gene is TRBJ2-7, the V gene TRBV5-5; 14 bases map to TRBD2. CDR1 and CDR2 (germline): SGHKS, YYEKEE (reference sequence). This CDR3 has 16 residues. Trimming cost V 0 bases and J 2 bases; bases outside gene matches: 1. The CDR3 is CASSLGLAGGPYEQYF. The CDR3 coding sequence is TGTGCCAGCAGCTTGGGACTAGCGGGGGGGCCCTACGAGCAGTACTTC.

This clone was counted a few times. The rearrangement links TRBV25-1 to TRBJ1-2, with 7 bases aligning to TRBD1. In germline, CDR1 is MGHDK, CDR2 SYGVNS. The length of the CDR3 is 13 residues. V shed 5 bases, J shed 7 bases, and the junction held 7 bases outside the gene matches. The CDR3 DNA is TGTGCCAGCAGTCCGACAGGGAGTAGTGGCTACACCTTC. The encoded protein is CASSPTGSSGYTF.

V gene TRBV6-5 combines with J gene TRBJ1-2; D may be TRBD1 (5 bases). The CDR3 is made up of 14 amino acids. The V gene's germline CDR1 is MNHEY and CDR2 SVGAGI. V lost 6 bases and J 3 bases, leaving 14 bases between the germline ends. CDR3 protein: CASRSSGQDYGYTF. The CDR3 region has the DNA TGTGCCAGCAGATCATCAGGGCAGGACTATGGCTACACCTTC.

The V and J genes are TRBV7-2 and TRBJ2-3; 7 bases line up with TRBD2. The V gene end was trimmed by 7 bases and the J gene end by 3 bases; junction bases not matched to a gene: 10. This CDR3 is built from 15 residues. The germline gives CDR1 SGHTA, CDR2 FQGNSA. As DNA, the CDR3 is TGTGCCAGCACCGCACGTTCCGGGAGGACAGATACGCAGTATTTT. This codes for CASTARSGRTDTQYF.

The V call is TRBV14, the J call TRBJ1-2; 8 bases align to TRBD1. Germline-derived CDR1 and CDR2 are SGHDN and FVKESK. J was trimmed by 3 bases and V by 3 bases; bases with no gene match: 0. This CDR3 contains 13 residues. CDR3 region: CASSQDRDYGYTF. The DNA of the CDR3 is TGTGCCAGCAGCCAGGACAGGGACTATGGCTACACCTTC.

In regard to this clone: One junction end disagrees with the germline gene, perhaps due to a read error. The CDR3 sequence is CASSLIGTGQKGF. The CDR3 region has the DNA TGTGCCAGCAGCTTAATCGGGACAGGACAAAAAGGTTTT. This chain uses TRBV7-9 with TRBJ1-3, with 8 bases lining up with TRBD1. Germline V gene sequence: CDR1 SEHNR, CDR2 FQNEAQ (reference sequence). The CDR3 has 13 residues. Full variable domain (outside the CDR3, taken from reference TRBV7-9 and TRBJ1-3): DTGVSQNPRHKITKRGQNVTFRCDPISEHNRLYWYRQTLGQGPEFLTYFQNEAQLEKSRLLSDRFSAERPKGSFSTLEIQRTEQGDSAMYLCASSLIGTGQKGFGEGSWLTVV.

The CDR3 loop is CASSERQGQGYTF. CDR3 nucleotides: TGTGCCAGCAGTGAGAGACAGGGCCAAGGCTACACCTTC. This sequence joins TRBV2 and TRBJ1-2; 7 bases line up with TRBD1. With V trimmed by 3 bases and J by 8 bases, 6 bases remained unmatched. The CDR3 has 13 residues. The germline V gene has CDR1 SNHLY and CDR2 FYNNEI.

The chain has TRBV5-1 and TRBJ2-5; TRBD2 matches 10 bases. J lost 4 bases, V lost 4 bases, and 4 bases had no gene match. The CDR3 extends over 14 amino acids. Germline CDR1 is SGHRS and CDR2 is YFSETQ. The CDR3 region has the DNA TGCGCCAGCAGCCCGGGACTAGCGACAGAGACCCAGTACTTC. Amino acids: CASSPGLATETQYF. Complete variable domain (other parts from reference TRBV5-1 and TRBJ2-5): KAGVTQTPRYLIKTRGQQVTLSCSPISGHRSVSWYQQTPGQGLQFLFEYFSETQRNKGNFPGRFSGRQFSNSRSEMNVSTLELGDSALYLCASSPGLATETQYFGPGTRLLVL.

The V call is TRBV28, the J call TRBJ2-3, with 10 positions matching TRBD1. The CDR3 is made up of 15 amino acids. J gave up 7 bases and V 1 base, and 5 bases lay outside the gene matches. From germline, CDR1 is MDHEN and CDR2 SYDVKM. In nucleotides, the CDR3 is TGTGCCAGCAGTTTATTGGGACAGGGGCGGCATACGCAGTATTTT. It specifies CASSLLGQGRHTQYF. The full variable domain, rest sourced from reference TRBV28 and TRBJ2-3, is DVKVTQSSRYLVKRTGEKVFLECVQDMDHENMFWYRQDPGLGLRLIYFSYDVKMKEKGDIPEGYSVSREKKERFSLILESASTNQTSMYLCASSLLGQGRHTQYFGPGTRLTVL.

The V and J genes are TRBV28 and TRBJ1-1; no clear D. The CDR3 totals 14 residues. V gave up 3 bases and J gave up 6 bases, with 14 bases separating them. Per germline, CDR1 MDHEN and CDR2 SYDVKM. DNA of the CDR3: TGTGCCAGCAGTTTTGAGGCAGCTCGGCCTGAAGCTTTCTTT. This sequence encodes CASSFEAARPEAFF.

The rearrangement uses TRBV5-6 and TRBJ2-7, with 7 bases that match TRBD1. This CDR3 contains 15 residues. V lost 4 bases and J lost 4; bases outside the gene matches: 11. Germline V lookup: CDR1 SGHDT, CDR2 YYEEEE. CDR3 in DNA: TGTGCCAGCAGCCAAACCAGGGGGAACTTTTACGAGCAGTACTTC. Protein: CASSQTRGNFYEQYF.

About this clone: One end of the junction fails to match germline, which may point to a read error. V and J are TRBV7-9 and TRBJ2-7, with TRBD1 matching over 7 bases. The CDR3 runs 13 residues. Germline V lookup: CDR1 SEHNR, CDR2 FQNEAQ (reference sequence). This chain's CDR3 is CASSLARETGLNF. CDR3 nucleotides: TGTGCCAGCAGCTTAGCCCGTGAGACAGGGTTGAACTTC.